This T cell receptor (beta chain) was captured by sequencing in a study of T-cell memory formation after mild COVID-19. The study's findings and limits: Cross-reactive memory appears to have joined, as suggested by some responding clones showing up in pre-infection memory. The study found balanced CD4/CD8 in clones contracting day 15 to 85 and a CD4+ lean in later expanders.

A single record per CDR3 protein comes from TCRdb applying MiXCR to the 5' RACE reads. This repertoire shows roughly 250,000 distinct CDR3 sequences, over 15% found once; its top ten account for about 4%. The CDR3 length is 15 residues. Per the germline V gene, CDR1 is SGHRS and CDR2 is YFSETQ. Trimming cost V 4 bases and J 0 bases; bases outside gene matches: 5. About this clonotype itself: Antigen: not known.

Source material: PBMCs or a T cell subset sorted from them (not recorded which). The chain is built from TRBV5-1 and TRBJ2-7, with TRBD2 identical over 9 bases. This TCR derives from a man aged 18-30 years who had mild COVID-19 (a few samples of this study predate the infection). Cell type and time point are not known. In nucleotides, the CDR3 is TGCGCCAGCAGCCCGACTAGCGGACTCTCCTACGAGCAGTACGTC. This sequence encodes CASSPTSGLSYEQYV.